A single sample gave rise to the 15 T cell receptor beta chains below, sequenced in a study of graft-versus-host responses after intestinal transplantation. No antigen has been identified for these receptors. Generated by immunoSEQ multiplex PCR, the TCRdb table keeps only in-frame clones and is missing some. Of about 66,000 clones in the sample, less than 95% were seen once. The sequenced sample was unstimulated CD8+ T cells sorted from spleen or lymph node cells, obtained before intestinal transplant. These receptors originate from a human donor who received an intestinal transplant.

This clone was seen a few times. This chain uses TRBV13 with TRBJ2-3; a weak D match, TRBD2 (6 bases). The V end lost 0 bases, the J end lost 13 bases, and 11 bases lay between the germline ends. This CDR3 contains 12 residues. From germline, CDR1 is PRHDT and CDR2 FYEKMQ (reference sequence). For the CDR3, the DNA is TGTGCCAGCAGCTTAGGGGGAGGCCTGGAGTATTTT. As protein: CASSLGGGLEYF.

The CDR3 sequence is CASSLEGAGSMNTEAFF. CDR3 DNA sequence: TGCGCCAGCAGCTTGGAGGGGGCAGGATCTATGAACACTGAAGCTTTCTTT. V gene TRBV5-1 combines with J gene TRBJ1-1, with TRBD1 matching 7 bases. This CDR3 has 17 residues. In germline, CDR1 is SGHRS, CDR2 YFSETQ. V lost 0 bases and J lost 0; bases outside the gene matches: 8. Using reference TRBV5-1 and TRBJ1-1 for the parts outside the CDR3, the full variable domain is KAGVTQTPRYLIKTRGQQVTLSCSPISGHRSVSWYQQTPGQGLQFLFEYFSETQRNKGNFPGRFSGRQFSNSRSEMNVSTLELGDSALYLCASSLEGAGSMNTEAFFGQGTRLTVV.

This sequence joins TRBV5-6 and TRBJ2-7; 8 bases fit TRBD2. The CDR3 consists of 15 residues. Germline CDR1 SGHDT, CDR2 YYEEEE. J was trimmed by 3 bases and V by 0 bases; bases with no gene match: 5. The CDR3, as DNA: TGTGCCAGCAGCTTGGGCGGGGGGCCCTACTACGAGCAGTACTTC. Encoded protein: CASSLGGGPYYEQYF.

The chain carries TRBV25-1 and TRBJ2-3; D perhaps matches TRBD2 (7 bases). CDR3 length equals 16 residues. CDR1 is MGHDK and CDR2 is SYGVNS in the germline V gene. The V and J ends lost 2 bases and 6 bases respectively, with 18 bases between them. CDR3 sequence (DNA): TGTGCCAGCAGTGAAGGGGGCGGGGGACCTGGGGATACGCAGTATTTT. Its protein product is CASSEGGGGPGDTQYF. The complete variable domain, with remaining parts taken from reference TRBV25-1 and TRBJ2-3, reads EADIYQTPRYLVIGTGKKITLECSQTMGHDKMYWYQQDPGMELHLIHYSYGVNSTEKGDLSSESTVSRIRTEHFPLTLESARPSHTSQYLCASSEGGGGPGDTQYFGPGTRLTVL.

The chain joins TRBV7-6 to TRBJ1-1, with 7 bases aligning to TRBD1. The V gene's germline CDR1 is SGHVS and CDR2 FNYEAQ. The CDR3 is made up of 14 amino acids. Trimming removed 4 bases from V and 7 bases from J; junction bases left unmatched: 9. CDR3 nucleotides: TGTGCCAGCAGCTCAACAGGGGAGAGCGTTGAAGCTTTCTTT. This sequence encodes CASSSTGESVEAFF. Variable domain in full (rest from reference TRBV7-6 and TRBJ1-1): GAGVSQSPRYKVTKRGQDVALRCDPISGHVSLYWYRQALGQGPEFLTYFNYEAQQDKSGLPNDRFSAERPEGSISTLTIQRTEQRDSAMYRCASSSTGESVEAFFGQGTRLTVV.

The CDR3 reads CASSLSGSTEAFF. For the CDR3, the DNA is TGTGCCAGCAGTTTATCAGGGAGCACTGAAGCTTTCTTT. J is TRBJ1-1 and V is TRBV27; unclear D gene. V lost 0 bases to trimming and J lost 4 bases, with 6 bases between them. The CDR3 has 13 residues. Germline CDR1 MNHEY, CDR2 SMNVEV (reference sequence).

This clone was picked up one time. The chain is built from TRBV19 and TRBJ1-1, with TRBD1 as a possible D gene (5 bases). The ends were cut back, 7 bases at V and 7 bases at J, with 10 bases in the middle. The CDR3 covers 11 residues. Looked up from germline, CDR1 is LNHDA and CDR2 is SQIVND (reference sequence). The CDR3 loop is CASKAGLEAFF. As DNA, the CDR3 is TGTGCCAGTAAAGCAGGGCTTGAAGCTTTCTTT.

This clone came up once. The chain joins TRBV11-2 to TRBJ2-7; 7 bases are shared with TRBD1. CDR3 size: 13 residues. CDR1 SGHAT and CDR2 FQNNGV come from the germline V gene. J was trimmed by 5 bases and V by 5 bases; bases with no gene match: 6. CDR3 nucleotides: TGTGCCAGCAGCCTACAGGGGATTAACGAGCAGTACTTC. The encoded protein is CASSLQGINEQYF.

This clone has only a few counts. The chain employs TRBV4-1 and TRBJ2-7; D not certain. Trimming took 0 bases from V and 3 from J, leaving 6 bases between them. This CDR3 spans 13 amino acids. Germline CDR1 reads MGHRA; CDR2 reads YSYEKL. The CDR3, as DNA: TGCGCCAGCAGCCAAGAACAGAACTACGAGCAGTACTTC. This translates into CASSQEQNYEQYF.

Concerning this clone: Other DNA sequences in this sample translate to the same CDR3. The chain carries TRBV2 and TRBJ2-3, with 7 bases matching TRBD2. Germline V gene data show CDR1 as SNHLY and CDR2 as FYNNEI. Germline trimming cut 6 bases from V and 0 bases from J; bases unmatched to any gene: 6. The CDR3 contains 15 residues. The CDR3 loop is CASSDSGDSTDTQYF. Written as DNA, the CDR3 is TGTGCCAGCAGCGACAGCGGGGACAGCACAGATACGCAGTATTTT. The full variable domain, in which reference TRBV2 and TRBJ2-3 provide the parts outside the CDR3, is EPEVTQTPSHQVTQMGQEVILRCVPISNHLYFYWYRQILGQKVEFLVSFYNNEISEKSEIFDDQFSVERPDGSNFTLKIRSTKLEDSAMYFCASSDSGDSTDTQYFGPGTRLTVL.

This sequence joins TRBV30 and TRBJ1-5; tentatively, D is TRBD1 (5 bases). The CDR3 spans 13 residues. Per germline, CDR1 GTSNPN and CDR2 SVGIG (reference sequence). Between the trimmed V and J ends, which lost 2 bases and 6 bases, there was a span of 11 bases. CDR3 amino acids: CAWSSRVTQPQHF. In DNA, the CDR3 is TGTGCCTGGAGTAGCAGGGTGACTCAGCCCCAGCATTTT.

As to this clone: The germline gene is not matched at one end of the junction; a read error may be the cause. V usage is TRBV7-7 and J usage is TRBJ2-5; 16 bases are shared with TRBD2. Germline CDR1 reads SSHAT; CDR2 reads FNYEAQ (reference sequence). CDR3 length equals 16 residues. The DNA of the CDR3 is TGTGCTAGCAGCCGACACGGGACTAGCGGGGGGGGGACCCAGTACTTC. Its protein product is CASSRHGTSGGGTQYF.

There are a few counts of this clone. V and J are TRBV6-5 and TRBJ2-7; possible D gene TRBD1, 5 bases. Between the trimmed V and J ends, which lost 6 bases and 7 bases, there was a span of 16 bases. There are 13 residues in the CDR3. Germline values: CDR1 MNHEY, CDR2 SVGAGI. The CDR3 protein is CASSSTGFGEQYF. The CDR3 DNA follows: TGTGCCAGCAGCAGTACAGGTTTCGGTGAGCAGTACTTC.

In the case of this clone: Sequence at one end of the junction differs from germline and may be a read error. The rearrangement joins TRBV7-7 to TRBJ2-2, with D maybe TRBD2 (5 bases). This CDR3 is built from 14 residues. The germline V gene encodes CDR1 SSHAT and CDR2 FNYEAQ (reference sequence). CDR3 in DNA: TGTGCTAGCAGCGCCAGCGAGGGTACCGGGGAGCTGTTTTTT. This codes for CASSASEGTGELFF.

The gene calls are TRBV7-6 and TRBJ1-4; D is uncertain. Germline assignment: CDR1 SGHVS and CDR2 FNYEAQ. This CDR3 region has 15 residues. V lost 5 bases and J lost 7, with 17 bases in between. CDR3 coding DNA: TGTGCCAGCAGCCCCCGGCCCCGGAGGAGTGAAAAACTGTTTTTT. It translates to CASSPRPRRSEKLFF. Filled out from reference TRBV7-6 and TRBJ1-4, the complete variable domain reads GAGVSQSPRYKVTKRGQDVALRCDPISGHVSLYWYRQALGQGPEFLTYFNYEAQQDKSGLPNDRFSAERPEGSISTLTIQRTEQRDSAMYRCASSPRPRRSEKLFFGSGTQLSVL.